The T cell receptor (beta chain) under discussion was sequenced for a study of T cells in Graves' hyperthyroidism and ophthalmopathy. Study overall: At initial diagnosis, before any treatment had begun, peripheral blood was obtained. General study results and limits: In blood, most of the thyroid clonotypes expanded above 0.001 were also present.

There are many counts of this clonotype. The antigen remains unidentified. Germline CDR1 is SGHTA and CDR2 is FQGNSA. The CDR3 loop spans 18 amino acids. Trimming took 1 base from V and 2 from J, leaving 18 bases between them. The CDR3 regions of TCR beta were amplified from RNA transcripts. First-round RT-PCR with HTBI primers amplified the TCR CDR3 region. TCRdb reanalysed the multiplex PCR reads using MiXCR and keeps one entry per CDR3 protein. The table records approximately 400,000 distinct CDR3 sequences, less than 20% of them present only once. Graves' hyperthyroidism without ophthalmopathy progression within 18 months was termed stable. Aged 18 to 65, the patients had hyperthyroidism that was newly diagnosed and had lasted under 2 months.

Material for sequencing was blood. This chain uses TRBV7-2 with TRBJ1-3; D may be TRBD1 (5 bases). The origin of this receptor is a woman under 30 with Graves' hyperthyroidism. The CDR3 DNA follows: TGTGCCAGCAGCTTAGTCGGGGGACTGGGAATGGCTGGAAACACCATATATTTT. This translates into CASSLVGGLGMAGNTIYF.